The TCR beta chain under discussion was sequenced for a study of tissue T cells after allogeneic stem cell transplantation. Study results and caveats: Blood and spleen captured only part of the tissue TCR repertoire. Anatomically similar tissues had similar TCR repertoires within each patient.

This clone is medium-sized by share. Its matching antigen is unknown. Mouse gene names and germline throughout. Coverage ceases 1 residue before the CDR3 finishes, and the germline J gene fills in the end. This sample's time point: mouse harvest day 14 after allogeneic transplant. The graft held 10^6 splenic CD5+ T cells and 10^7 T-cell-depleted bone marrow cells. V was clipped by 4 bases and J by 0 bases, with 3 bases between them. There are 12 residues in the CDR3. The germline V gene encodes CDR1 LGHDT and CDR2 YNNKQL (reference sequence). Using immunoSEQ multiplex PCR, the repertoire was profiled, and TCRdb retains in-frame clones only, with some absent. Of some 7,000 clones in the sample, about a third were seen once.

Material for sequencing was skin. The chain links TRBV4 to TRBJ1-2; unclear D gene. This TCR came from a female BALB/c mouse given C57BL/6 T cells with graft-versus-host disease after an allogeneic hematopoietic cell transplant. The sequenced part of the CDR3 DNA is TGTGCCAGCAGCTTATCAAACTCCGACTACACC. Translating it yields CASSLSNSDYT. The entire CDR3 protein is CASSLSNSDYTF.